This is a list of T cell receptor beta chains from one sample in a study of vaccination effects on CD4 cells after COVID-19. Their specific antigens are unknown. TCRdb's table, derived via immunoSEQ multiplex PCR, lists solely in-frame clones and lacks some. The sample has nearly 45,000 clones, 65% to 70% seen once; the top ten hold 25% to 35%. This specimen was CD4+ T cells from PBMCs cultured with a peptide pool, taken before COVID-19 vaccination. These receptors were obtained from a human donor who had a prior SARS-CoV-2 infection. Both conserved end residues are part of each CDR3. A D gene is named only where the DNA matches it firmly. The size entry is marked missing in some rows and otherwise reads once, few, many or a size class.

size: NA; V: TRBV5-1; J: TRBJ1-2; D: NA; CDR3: CASSLDRGTSNYGYTF; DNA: TGCGCCAGCAGCTTGGACCGGGGAACTTCTAACTATGGCTACACCTTC
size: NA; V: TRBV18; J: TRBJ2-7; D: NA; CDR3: CASSPRQATYEQYF; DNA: TGTGCCAGCTCACCAAGGCAGGCCACCTACGAGCAGTACTTC
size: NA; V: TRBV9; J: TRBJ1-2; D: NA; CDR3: CASSVGANYGYTF; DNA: TGTGCCAGCAGCGTAGGGGCTAACTATGGCTACACCTTC
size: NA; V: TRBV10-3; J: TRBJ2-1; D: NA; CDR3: CAISGDNEQFF; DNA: TGTGCCATCAGTGGGGACAATGAGCAGTTCTTC
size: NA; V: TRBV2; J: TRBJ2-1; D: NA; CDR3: CASSEYSYNEQFF; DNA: TGTGCCAGCAGTGAATACAGTTACAATGAGCAGTTCTTC
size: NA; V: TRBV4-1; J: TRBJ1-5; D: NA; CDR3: CASSQDPRGYSNQPQHF; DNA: TGCGCCAGCAGCCAAGATCCTCGTGGTTATAGCAATCAGCCCCAGCATTTT
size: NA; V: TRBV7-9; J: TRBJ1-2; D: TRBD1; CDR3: CASSLFGTAGGYTF; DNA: TGTGCCAGCAGCTTGTTCGGGACAGCGGGCGGCTACACCTTC
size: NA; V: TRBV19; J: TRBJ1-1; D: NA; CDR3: CASSTSTETEAFF; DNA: TGTGCCAGTAGTACGTCCACAGAGACTGAAGCTTTCTTT
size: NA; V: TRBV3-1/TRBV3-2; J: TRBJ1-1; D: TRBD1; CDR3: CASSQAQGAREAFF; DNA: TGTGCCAGCAGCCAAGCACAGGGGGCTCGTGAAGCTTTCTTT
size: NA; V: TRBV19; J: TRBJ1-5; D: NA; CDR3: CASIGGWNQPQHF; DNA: TGTGCCAGTATCGGGGGTTGGAATCAGCCCCAGCATTTT
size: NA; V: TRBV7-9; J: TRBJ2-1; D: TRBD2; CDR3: CASSVAGWSLGEQFF; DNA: TGTGCCAGCAGCGTAGCGGGATGGTCCCTGGGGGAGCAGTTCTTC
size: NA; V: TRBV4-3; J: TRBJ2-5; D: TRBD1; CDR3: CASSQEPGQGDGETQYF; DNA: TGCGCCAGCAGCCAAGAACCGGGACAGGGGGATGGAGAGACCCAGTACTTC
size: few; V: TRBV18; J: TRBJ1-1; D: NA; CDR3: CASSPQTGWDTEAFF; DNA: TGTGCCAGCTCACCACAGACGGGGTGGGACACTGAAGCTTTCTTT
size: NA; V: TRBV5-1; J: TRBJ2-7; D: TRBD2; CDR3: CASSRGTAGVGEQYF; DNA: TGCGCCAGCAGCAGAGGTACGGCGGGAGTGGGTGAGCAGTACTTC
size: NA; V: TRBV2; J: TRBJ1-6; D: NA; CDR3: CASDRDYNSPLHF; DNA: TGTGCCAGCGACCGGGACTATAATTCACCCCTCCACTTT
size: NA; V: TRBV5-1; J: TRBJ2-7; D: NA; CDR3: CASSPGGTGSYEQYF; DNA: TGCGCCAGCAGCCCGGGGGGGACAGGCTCCTACGAGCAGTACTTC
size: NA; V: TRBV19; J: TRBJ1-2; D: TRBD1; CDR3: CATRDSNNYGYTF; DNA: TGTGCCACCCGGGACAGCAATAACTATGGCTACACCTTC